This T cell receptor (beta chain) came from a study of tumor-infiltrating lymphocytes in primary liver carcinoma (dated 2017 in TCRdb). About the investigation overall: Of the five patients, three men and two women aged 30 to 69 years, four had hepatocellular carcinoma and one had combined HCC and intrahepatic cholangiocarcinoma. Each sample produced roughly 3.5 to 8 million productive TCRbeta reads, and read depth showed no significant difference between tissue types. The study combined TCRbeta repertoire sequencing, expression microarrays and whole-exome sequencing across five regions of each liver tumor, with adjacent normal tissue and blood. High reproducibility was observed for the technical replicate repertoires, with mean shared-clone rates near 0.89 and correlation coefficients above 0.95. The tumors of the five patients were staged as T1-T3 N0M0, with maximum diameters ranging from about 4 to 11 cm. A total of about 35 specimens from 5 patients went through TCRbeta repertoire sequencing, namely 25 tumor regions, 5 adjacent noncancerous liver tissues and 5 peripheral blood samples. The 20 to 25 tumor region samples were profiled with Agilent mRNA microarrays so that TCRbeta repertoire diversity could be related to the local molecular phenotype.

In this sample, this clonotype turned up a few times. It has no known antigen specificity. This may be a read error, as it is one base from a much larger clone. Study-level results and caveats: Only 4 or 5 patients were included in the study, and the authors note that the findings should be validated in a larger study. Only the TCR beta chain was sequenced, which likely underestimates true repertoire diversity because unpaired alpha chains were not captured. Since the samples were bulk and unsorted, there was no way to compare CD4+ and CD8+ T cell repertoires. Consistent with antigen-driven expansion, pairs of tumor regions showed higher repertoire overlap (mean roughly 35%) than either tumor-adjacent pairs (approximately 17%) or tumor-blood pairs (about 14%). Only roughly 7-24% of top clones appeared in all five regions of a tumor, which suggests that tumor-infiltrating T cells are spatially heterogeneous. Compared with blood, tumors had a significantly larger share of the repertoire taken up by the top 250 clones (p = 0.039).

TCRbeta-specific cDNA was reverse-transcribed from approximately 500 ng total RNA using a constant-region primer and ProtoScript II reverse transcriptase. Three nested multiplex PCR rounds, following a slightly modified ARM-PCR procedure, were used to build the TCRbeta libraries. A final 25-cycle PCR with Deep VentR polymerase added sample barcodes and Illumina adapters. Before sequencing, amplicons between 200 and 500 bp were purified from gel using a QIAquick gel extraction kit. An Illumina HiSeq 2500 was used to sequence the TCRbeta amplicons, generating 250-bp paired-end reads. In the authors' own workflow: Reads were quality-trimmed with Trimmomatic v0.33, and paired reads were merged with FLASH v1.2.11 to recover full CDR3 sequences. MiGEC v1.2.1b assigned V, D and J germline segments to the rearranged TCRbeta sequences. VDJtools v1.0.0 computed clonotype statistics and Shannon-Wiener diversity indices. To reduce sampling bias, subsequent analyses other than the diversity analysis used only the 250 most abundant clonotypes in each sample. The public reads were quality trimmed at Q25 with fastp and then assembled into clones with MiXCR by TCRdb, keeping productive beta chains. Rows with a matching CDR3 protein are joined into one entry that keeps the most common DNA and genes. TCRdb, not the authors, supplied the V and J calls. The sample table records more than 20,000 distinct CDR3 sequences; around 82% of these occur just once. The ten largest clones capture 35% of the sample.

Total RNA and DNA were co-extracted from roughly 20-30 mg of bulk tissue with the AllPrep DNA/RNA mini kit, without cell sorting. Surgical resection was performed in China between late 2015 and early 2016 on roughly 5 patients with histopathologically diagnosed primary liver carcinoma. At the time of sampling, the patients were treatment-naive and had chronic HBV infection. Five spatially separated regions were sampled from each tumor: the superior, inferior, left-lateral and right-lateral poles, plus the tumor centre. Histology showed that every tumor sample contained more than 80% viable tumor cells. Each fresh piece of tumor and adjacent tissue was cut in two, with one half stored in RNAlater at -80 degrees C and the other half sent for histology. The sample taken for sequencing was liver tumor tissue from sampling region 2. Sample cell subset or site, as interpreted from the label and publication: tumor region T2, inferior pole. This TCR was sampled from a woman between 25 and 40 years old with primary liver carcinoma and hepatitis B virus infection.

The sequenced DNA is TGTGCCAACAGTTACCCAGGGACAGGGGGTTACGAGCAGTACTTC. This sequence encodes CANSYPGTGGYEQYF. This chain joins TRBV6-5 to TRBJ2-7, with TRBD1 identical over 11 junction bases. The CDR3 goes from the cysteine to the phenylalanine over 15 residues. Only the CDR3 region is kept as DNA, spanning 45 bases read in frame from base 1. The germline V gene supplies CDR1 MNHEY and CDR2 SVGAGI.